The 24 T cell receptor beta chains below all came from one sample that was sequenced in a study of beta chain features in type 1 diabetes. Every isolated RNA sample was fully reverse transcribed, so sequencing captured expressed TCRB transcripts. Some clones are missing from TCRdb's copy, which holds only in-frame ones; the method was immunoSEQ multiplex PCR. There are 350,000 to 450,000 clones in the sample; approximately 15% occur only once, and about 0.034% lies in the top ten. Material: naive CD4+ T cells from blood. Receptors originate from a man aged 25 to 40 in good health.

The gene calls are TRBV28 and TRBJ2-4; TRBD1 matches at 7 bases. The germline CDR1 and CDR2 sequences are MDHEN and SYDVKM. The V gene end was trimmed by 9 bases and the J gene end by 8 bases; junction bases not matched to a gene: 10. The CDR3 covers 13 residues. The chain's CDR3 is CASQTGTFYIQYF. In nucleotides, the CDR3 is TGTGCCAGTCAGACAGGGACGTTTTACATTCAGTACTTC.

This clone was seen only a few times. The chain uses TRBV9 and TRBJ1-2, with D possibly TRBD1 on 5 matching bases. There are 15 residues in the CDR3. Trimming shortened V by 3 bases and J by 3 bases, and 15 bases separated the two germline ends. Per the germline V gene, CDR1 is SGDLS and CDR2 is YYNGEE. The CDR3 spells CASSAASTTDYGYTF. The CDR3 coding sequence is TGTGCCAGCAGCGCAGCATCAACGACAGACTATGGCTACACCTTC.

This clone was seen a handful of times. The chain uses TRBV4-1 and TRBJ1-1; maybe TRBD1 (5 bases). V shed 0 bases and J shed 8 bases, with 13 bases lying between them. This CDR3 has 14 amino acids. Per the germline V gene, CDR1 is MGHRA and CDR2 is YSYEKL. CDR3 amino acids: CASSQDIQGREAFF. The CDR3 bases are TGCGCCAGCAGCCAAGATATTCAGGGAAGAGAAGCTTTCTTT.

This clone has a handful of counts. This sequence joins TRBV4-1 and TRBJ2-1; TRBD2 aligns across 12 bases. The CDR3 has 15 residues. V was clipped by 3 bases and J by 7 bases; unmatched bases: 4. Germline CDR1 is MGHRA and CDR2 is YSYEKL. This chain's CDR3 is CASSHGTSGRNEQFF. In nucleotides, the CDR3 is TGCGCCAGCAGCCACGGGACTAGCGGGCGGAATGAGCAGTTCTTC.

This clone has only a few counts. The J gene is TRBJ2-3, the V gene TRBV28, with TRBD1 matching over 7 bases. The CDR3 runs 14 residues. From germline, CDR1 is MDHEN and CDR2 SYDVKM. J lost 5 bases, V lost 7 bases, and 9 bases had no gene match. The CDR3 nucleotides are TGTGCCAGCACCACAACAGGGGAAGGAGATACGCAGTATTTT. It codes for CASTTTGEGDTQYF. Complete variable domain (other parts from reference TRBV28 and TRBJ2-3): DVKVTQSSRYLVKRTGEKVFLECVQDMDHENMFWYRQDPGLGLRLIYFSYDVKMKEKGDIPEGYSVSREKKERFSLILESASTNQTSMYLCASTTTGEGDTQYFGPGTRLTVL.

The J gene is TRBJ1-1, the V gene TRBV27, with 7 bases that match TRBD1. Germline CDR1 and CDR2: MNHEY and SMNVEV (reference sequence). The junction had 6 bases not matched to a gene; V was cut back by 6 bases and J by 5 bases. CDR3 size: 13 residues. CDR3 region: CASSPSGGTEAFF. CDR3 coding DNA: TGTGCCAGCAGCCCATCAGGGGGGACTGAAGCTTTCTTT.

The genes are TRBV7-2 and TRBJ2-3, with D possibly being TRBD1 (6 bases). CDR1 and CDR2 from the germline V gene are SGHTA and FQGNSA. CDR3 size: 12 residues. V lost 4 bases and J lost 9, with 11 bases in between. CDR3 residues: CASSSPGGTQYF. In DNA, the CDR3 is TGTGCCAGCAGCTCCCCTGGGGGCACGCAGTATTTT.

This clone was seen only a few times. The chain recombines TRBV4-1 with TRBJ2-3; perhaps TRBD2 as D (5 bases). V shed 5 bases and J shed 0 bases, with 9 bases lying between them. The CDR3 extends over 14 amino acids. Germline lookup yields CDR1 MGHRA and CDR2 YSYEKL. This CDR3 is CASSVGGSTDTQYF. The CDR3 DNA follows: TGCGCCAGCAGCGTAGGCGGGAGCACAGATACGCAGTATTTT.

The chain couples TRBV30 to TRBJ1-4; D remains ambiguous. V dropped 4 bases and J dropped 7 bases, with 16 bases sitting between them. The CDR3 runs 14 residues. Germline V lookup: CDR1 GTSNPN, CDR2 SVGIG (reference sequence). The CDR3 region is CAWMTKGSGEKLFF. The DNA for the CDR3 is TGTGCCTGGATGACAAAAGGGTCCGGTGAAAAACTGTTTTTT.

This clone was picked up a small number of times. The J gene is TRBJ1-2, the V gene TRBV25-1; 9 bases are a match to TRBD1. Germline CDR1 is MGHDK and CDR2 is SYGVNS. This CDR3 is built from 14 residues. V shed 2 bases, J shed 7 bases, and the junction held 5 bases outside the gene matches. The CDR3 loop is CASSEPGTGLGYTF. The CDR3 DNA sequence: TGTGCCAGCAGTGAACCCGGGACAGGGCTTGGCTACACCTTC.

The V and J genes are TRBV4-3 and TRBJ1-2, with 8 bases lining up with TRBD1. J was trimmed by 7 bases and V by 0 bases; bases with no gene match: 4. The CDR3 runs to 14 residues. Germline assignment: CDR1 LGHNA and CDR2 YSLEER. The CDR3 is CASSQDQGAGGYTF. CDR3 DNA sequence: TGCGCCAGCAGCCAAGATCAGGGGGCTGGTGGCTACACCTTC.

V is TRBV5-4 and J is TRBJ2-2; D remains ambiguous. The germline CDR1 and CDR2 sequences are SGHNT and YYREEE (reference sequence). V shed 2 bases and J shed 4 bases, with 9 bases lying between them. The CDR3 runs 14 residues. The CDR3 nucleotides are TGTGCCAGCAGCTTCGACATAGTCACCGGGGAGCTGTTTTTT. Translation gives CASSFDIVTGELFF.

This clone was observed a few times. J is TRBJ1-3 and V is TRBV5-1; D not certain. The CDR3 is 15 residues long. Germline loops: CDR1 SGHRS, CDR2 YFSETQ. V shed 0 bases and J shed 0 bases, with 7 bases lying between them. This CDR3 reads CASSLEPISGNTIYF. The CDR3 DNA is TGCGCCAGCAGCTTGGAGCCGATCTCTGGAAACACCATATATTTT.

This clone was counted a few times. This CDR3 reads CASSLSLARTDTQYF. The CDR3 coding sequence is TGTGCCAGCAGCTTGTCCCTAGCACGGACAGATACGCAGTATTTT. This chain uses TRBV5-6 with TRBJ2-3, with D perhaps TRBD2 (5 bases). Germline V lookup: CDR1 SGHDT, CDR2 YYEEEE. Trimming pared 1 base from V and 3 bases from J, leaving 12 bases between. The CDR3 length is 15 residues. The entire variable domain, with the rest obtained from reference TRBV5-6 and TRBJ2-3, is as follows: DAGVTQSPTHLIKTRGQQVTLRCSPKSGHDTVSWYQQALGQGPQFIFQYYEEEERQRGNFPDRFSGHQFPNYSSELNVNALLLGDSALYLCASSLSLARTDTQYFGPGTRLTVL.

V usage is TRBV29-1 and J usage is TRBJ1-1; D remains ambiguous. This CDR3 has 13 amino acids. The V end was cut by 0 bases, the J end by 4 bases, with 9 bases between. Germline assignment: CDR1 SQVTM and CDR2 ANQGSEA. The CDR3 DNA sequence: TGCAGCGTTGAAGATCGTGCAGGCACTGAAGCTTTCTTT. Protein sequence: CSVEDRAGTEAFF.

This clone has a handful of counts. The V call is TRBV27, the J call TRBJ1-2, with no clear D. The CDR3 sequence is 14 residues long. Germline V CDR1 and CDR2: MNHEY, SMNVEV (reference sequence). The ends were cut back, 2 bases at V and 4 bases at J, with 11 bases in the middle. In DNA form, the CDR3 reads TGTGCCAGCAGTTTAACTGGGCGCGGCTATGGCTACACCTTC. Its translation is CASSLTGRGYGYTF.

The rearrangement uses TRBV11-3 and TRBJ2-3; TRBD2 is a possible D gene (6 bases). The V and J ends lost 3 bases and 0 bases respectively, with 13 bases between them. CDR3 length: 16 residues. The germline gives CDR1 SGHNT, CDR2 YENEEA. CDR3 loop: CASSFLPGASTDTQYF. DNA of the CDR3: TGTGCCAGCAGCTTTTTACCGGGAGCTAGCACAGATACGCAGTATTTT.

This clone was counted a single time. This chain connects TRBV27 to TRBJ2-2; unclear D gene. V was shortened by 0 bases and J by 4 bases, with 9 bases between the two germline ends. The germline V gene has CDR1 MNHEY and CDR2 SMNVEV (reference sequence). The CDR3 has 15 residues. Here the CDR3 DNA reads TGTGCCAGCAGTTTATCGGGGATTAGCACCGGGGAGCTGTTTTTT. This gives the protein CASSLSGISTGELFF.

This clone was observed a handful of times. The chain combines TRBV29-1 with TRBJ2-3; D call uncertain. The V end lost 4 bases, the J end lost 1 base, and 6 bases lay between the germline ends. CDR1 and CDR2 (germline): SQVTM, ANQGSEA. This CDR3 is built from 12 residues. The CDR3 is CSVARGTDTQYF. CDR3 bases: TGCAGCGTTGCCAGAGGCACAGATACGCAGTATTTT.

This CDR3 is CATSRGTSGKNEQFF. The CDR3 nucleotides are TGTGCCACCAGCAGAGGGACTAGCGGGAAGAATGAGCAGTTCTTC. V and J are TRBV15 and TRBJ2-1; TRBD2 aligns across 12 bases. This CDR3 comprises 15 residues. Losses at the gene ends were 1 base for V and 7 bases for J; bases not matched to a gene: 2. Germline-derived CDR1 and CDR2 are LNHNV and YYDKDF (reference sequence).

This clone was seen only a few times. The CDR3 loop reads CASSSRIQETQYF. The CDR3 DNA reads as TGTGCCAGCTCATCCAGGATCCAAGAGACCCAGTACTTC. The chain joins TRBV18 to TRBJ2-5, with D uncertain. Germline values: CDR1 KGHSH, CDR2 LQKENI. Trimming stripped 5 bases from V and 1 base from J, with 8 bases between. This CDR3 spans 13 amino acids.

The chain recombines TRBV25-1 with TRBJ2-1, with 7 positions matching TRBD2. The CDR3 has 15 amino acids. Germline V gene sequence: CDR1 MGHDK, CDR2 SYGVNS. The junction had 12 bases not matched to a gene; V was cut back by 6 bases and J by 7 bases. The CDR3 coding sequence is TGTGCCAGCAGCCCAGCGGGAATCCTAGGGAATGAGCAGTTCTTC. Protein: CASSPAGILGNEQFF.

There are a few counts of this clone. The sample carries other DNA sequences with the same CDR3. J is TRBJ2-1 and V is TRBV5-4; D remains unclear. The V end was cut by 0 bases, the J end by 4 bases, with 5 bases between. Looked up from germline, CDR1 is SGHNT and CDR2 is YYREEE (reference sequence). This CDR3 has 13 amino acids. CDR3 bases: TGTGCCAGCAGCTTGGATGGGTACAATGAGCAGTTCTTC. Translation: CASSLDGYNEQFF.

This sequence joins TRBV11-1 and TRBJ2-1, with D hard to call. Germline V gene data show CDR1 as SGHAT and CDR2 as FQDESV (reference sequence). Trimming stripped 5 bases from V and 0 bases from J, with 11 bases between. The CDR3 is 15 amino acids. The CDR3 here is CASSLRASSYNEQFF. Written as DNA, the CDR3 is TGTGCCAGCAGCCTCCGGGCGAGCTCCTACAATGAGCAGTTCTTC.